The table lists the clone carrying this T cell receptor beta chain with a few counts. Its antigen is still unknown. The data originate from a study of cytomegalovirus exposure and HLA in healthy donors. The overall study: Within the Caucasian-associated ancestry cluster were 81% of the approximately 400 genotyped donors.

The CDR3 consists of 16 residues. With V trimmed by 3 bases and J by 2 bases, 7 bases remained unmatched. Germline V gene data show CDR1 as SEHNR and CDR2 as FQNEAQ (reference sequence). It was with 60 Vbeta and 13 Jbeta primers that the PCR ran. TCRdb keeps only in-frame clones here, not all; method: immunoSEQ multiplex PCR. The sample holds fewer than 200,000 clones, about 10% seen once. Notes on the study in general: A few chains tied to CMV proved CMV antigen-specific in vitro.

The chain couples TRBV7-9 to TRBJ2-7; TRBD1 aligns across 10 bases. Sequencing input: PBMCs. This TCR derives from a woman in her thirties in good health and CMV-seropositive. The CDR3 DNA is TGTGCCAGCAGCTTCACGGGACAGGGGACTACCTACGAGCAGTACTTC. It codes for CASSFTGQGTTYEQYF.